The subject of this entry is one T cell receptor (beta chain). The antigen it recognizes is unknown. The record has no base qualities; no much larger clone is one base away. The library was built by means of the immunoSEQ multiplex PCR assay. TCRdb retrieved this table from immuneACCESS and kept in-frame rearrangements only. Not all clones are present; in checked studies, unresolved V genes account for under half, and no reason is known for the remainder. This sample is represented by over 10,000 clones; 60% to 85% of them were singletons. The ten largest clones add up to approximately 17% of the sample. This specimen belongs to a study of CD4+ T cells in melanoma (dated by TCRdb to between 2022 and 2023). Regarding the complete study: The study investigated neoantigen-specific CD4+ T cells in human melanoma.

Patients with melanoma were used as donors. What the authors observed across the whole study: The report described a correlation between neoantigen-specific CD4+ T cells and the function of CD8+ T cells, macrophages and B cells. Neoantigen-specific CD4+ T cells in melanoma were reported to show diverse differentiation states.

V and J are truncated by 8 bases and 7 bases respectively, leaving an intervening sequence of 12 bases. Via the germline V gene, CDR1 is SNHLY and CDR2 FYNNEI. From the cysteine up to the phenylalanine, the CDR3 has a length of 13 residues. Left in the record is the CDR3 DNA by itself, 39 bases read in frame from the first base. Sample: cells from a culture (not recorded whether cultured in vitro). The sequence joins TRBV2 to TRBJ1-6; perhaps TRBD1 is the D gene, with 5 bases matching. The receptor's source is a human donor with melanoma. The DNA reads TGTGCCAGCGAGGGACGGGAGAATTCACCCCTCCACTTT. It translates to CASEGRENSPLHF.